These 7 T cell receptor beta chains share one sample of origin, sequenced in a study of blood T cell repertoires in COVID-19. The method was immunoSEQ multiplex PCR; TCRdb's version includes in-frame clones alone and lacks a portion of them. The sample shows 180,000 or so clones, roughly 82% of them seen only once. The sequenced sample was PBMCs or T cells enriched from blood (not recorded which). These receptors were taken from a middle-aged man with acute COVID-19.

CDR3 residues: CASMPLGGSLEQFF. As DNA, the CDR3 is TGTGCCAGTATGCCCCTAGGAGGGAGTTTGGAGCAGTTCTTC. The rearrangement joins TRBV19 to TRBJ2-1; tentative D call: TRBD2 (6 bases). The CDR3 contains 14 residues. In germline, CDR1 is LNHDA, CDR2 SQIVND (reference sequence). Trimming cost V 7 bases and J 10 bases, with 20 bases left between them.

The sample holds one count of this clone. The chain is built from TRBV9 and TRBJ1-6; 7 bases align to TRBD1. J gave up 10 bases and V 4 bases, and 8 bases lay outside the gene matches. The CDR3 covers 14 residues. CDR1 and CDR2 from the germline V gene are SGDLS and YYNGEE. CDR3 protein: CASSPWTGRSPLHF. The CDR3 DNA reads TGTGCCAGCAGCCCCTGGACAGGAAGATCACCCCTCCACTTT. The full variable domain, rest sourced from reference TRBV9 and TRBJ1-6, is DSGVTQTPKHLITATGQRVTLRCSPRSGDLSVYWYQQSLDQGLQFLIQYYNGEERAKGNILERFSAQQFPDLHSELNLSSLELGDSALYFCASSPWTGRSPLHFGNGTRLTVT.

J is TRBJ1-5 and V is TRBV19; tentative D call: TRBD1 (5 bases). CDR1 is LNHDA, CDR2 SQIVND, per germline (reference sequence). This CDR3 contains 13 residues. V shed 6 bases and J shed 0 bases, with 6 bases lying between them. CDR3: CASSRDSNQPQHF. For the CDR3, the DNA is TGTGCCAGTAGCAGGGATAGCAATCAGCCCCAGCATTTT.

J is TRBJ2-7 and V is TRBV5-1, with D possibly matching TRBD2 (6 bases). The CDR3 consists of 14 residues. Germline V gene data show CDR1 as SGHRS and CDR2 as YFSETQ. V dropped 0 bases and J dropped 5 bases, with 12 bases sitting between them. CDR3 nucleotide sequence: TGCGCCAGCAGCTTGGGTTCAGGAGGGGACGAGCAGTACTTC. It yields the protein CASSLGSGGDEQYF.

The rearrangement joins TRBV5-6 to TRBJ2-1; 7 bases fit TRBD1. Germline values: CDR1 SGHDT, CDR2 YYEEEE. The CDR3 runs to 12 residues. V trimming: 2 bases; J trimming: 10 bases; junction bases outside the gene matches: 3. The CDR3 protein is CASSFDRVEQFF. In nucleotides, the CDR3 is TGTGCCAGCAGCTTTGACAGGGTCGAGCAGTTCTTC.

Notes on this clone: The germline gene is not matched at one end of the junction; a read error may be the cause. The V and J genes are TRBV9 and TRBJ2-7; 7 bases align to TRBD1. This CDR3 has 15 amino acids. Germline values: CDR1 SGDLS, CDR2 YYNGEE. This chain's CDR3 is CVSSPRQGIDYEQYF. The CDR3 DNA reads TGTGTCAGCAGCCCCAGACAGGGTATTGACTACGAGCAGTACTTC.

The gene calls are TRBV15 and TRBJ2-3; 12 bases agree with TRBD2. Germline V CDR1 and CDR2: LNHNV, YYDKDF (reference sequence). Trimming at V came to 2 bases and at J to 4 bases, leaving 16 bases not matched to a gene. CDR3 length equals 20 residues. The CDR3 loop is CATSRPSMGLAGGTADTQYF. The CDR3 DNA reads TGTGCCACCAGCAGACCATCAATGGGGCTAGCGGGAGGGACGGCAGATACGCAGTATTTT.